This T cell receptor beta chain was sequenced for a study of cytomegalovirus exposure and HLA in healthy donors. Study conclusions and caveats: V- and J-gene trimming of TCR beta was linked (in a later analysis) to a missense DCLRE1C variant. It was in a later analysis that TCR association rates were seen to vary by HLA locus, highest for DRB1 and lowest for HLA-C. Reports credit the classifier with highly specific, highly sensitive diagnosis of cytomegalovirus status.

Primers included in the PCR were 60 Vbeta and 13 Jbeta primers. This table comes from immunoSEQ multiplex PCR, and its TCRdb copy is limited to in-frame clones, with some not included. The profile shows 35,000 to 45,000 clones, roughly half of them singletons. This clone has ten or more counts. Its cognate antigen is unknown. CDR1 is SGHAT and CDR2 is FQNNGV in the germline V gene. The CDR3 covers 15 residues. The junction had 4 bases not matched to a gene; V was cut back by 5 bases and J by 2 bases. This TCR was recovered from a human donor in good health. The material sequenced was PBMCs. The V gene is TRBV11-2, the J gene TRBJ2-1, with 9 bases fitting TRBD2. The CDR3 sequence is CASSTLAGAYNEQFF. The CDR3 DNA is TGTGCCAGCAGCACCTTAGCGGGGGCCTACAATGAGCAGTTCTTC.